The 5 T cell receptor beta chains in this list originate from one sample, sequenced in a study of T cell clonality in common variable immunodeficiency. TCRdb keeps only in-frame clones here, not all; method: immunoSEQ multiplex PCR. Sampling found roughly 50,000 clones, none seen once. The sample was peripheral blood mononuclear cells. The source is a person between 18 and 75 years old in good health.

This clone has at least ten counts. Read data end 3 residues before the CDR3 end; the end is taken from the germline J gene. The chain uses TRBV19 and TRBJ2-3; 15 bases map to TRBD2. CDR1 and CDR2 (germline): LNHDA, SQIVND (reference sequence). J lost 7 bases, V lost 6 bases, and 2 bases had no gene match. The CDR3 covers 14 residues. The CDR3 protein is CASSGLAGGYTQYF. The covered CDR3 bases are TGTGCCAGTAGCGGACTAGCGGGAGGGTATACG.

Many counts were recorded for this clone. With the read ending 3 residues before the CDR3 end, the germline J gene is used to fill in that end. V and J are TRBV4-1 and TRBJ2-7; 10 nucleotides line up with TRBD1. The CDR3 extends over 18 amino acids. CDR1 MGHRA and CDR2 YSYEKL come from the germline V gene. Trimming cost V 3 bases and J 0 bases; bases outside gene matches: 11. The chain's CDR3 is CASSQDDRGRANSYEQYF. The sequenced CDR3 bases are TGCGCCAGCAGCCAGGATGACAGGGGGCGCGCGAACTCCTACGAG.

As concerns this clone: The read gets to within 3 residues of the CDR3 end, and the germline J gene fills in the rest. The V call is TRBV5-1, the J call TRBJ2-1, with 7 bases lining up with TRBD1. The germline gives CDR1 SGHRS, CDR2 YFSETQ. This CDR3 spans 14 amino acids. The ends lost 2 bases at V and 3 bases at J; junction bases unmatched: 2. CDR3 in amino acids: CASSFGDSYNEQFF. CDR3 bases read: TGCGCCAGCAGCTTTGGGGACAGCTACAATGAG.

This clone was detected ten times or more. CDR3 sequence reads: CASSAIQQETQYF. Incomplete CDR3 DNA: TGTGCCAGCAGCGCAATCCAGCAAGAGACC. This chain joins TRBV7-2 and TRBJ2-5; the D is unclear. Read coverage stops 3 residues before the CDR3 terminus; the germline J gene supplies the remainder. Germline V gives CDR1 SGHTA, CDR2 FQGNSA. V lost 5 bases and J lost 2, with 9 bases in between. This CDR3 is built from 13 residues.

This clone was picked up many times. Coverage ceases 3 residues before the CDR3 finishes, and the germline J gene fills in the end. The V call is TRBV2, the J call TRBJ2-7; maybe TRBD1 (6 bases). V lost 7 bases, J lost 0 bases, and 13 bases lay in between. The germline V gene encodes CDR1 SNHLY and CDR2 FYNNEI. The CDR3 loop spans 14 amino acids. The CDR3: CASKSGESSYEQYF. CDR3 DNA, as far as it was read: TGTGCCAGCAAGTCAGGGGAGAGCTCCTACGAG.